The TCR beta chain described here comes from a study of cytomegalovirus exposure and HLA in healthy donors. PCR amplification relied on 60 Vbeta primers (plus 13 Jbeta primers). Assay used: immunoSEQ multiplex PCR; TCRdb lists only in-frame clones, some missing. The top ten hold approximately 19% of the sample, which has more than 60,000 clones, 65% to 90% seen once. Turning to this clone: Antigen unknown.

This CDR3 is built from 15 residues. With V trimmed by 5 bases and J by 2 bases, 8 bases remained unmatched. CDR1 is SGHAT, CDR2 FQNNGV, per germline. Overall study results and limits: In vitro confirmation showed three CMV-associated chains to be CMV antigen specific. In a later analysis, V- and J-gene trimming of beta chains associated with a DCLRE1C missense variant, replicated independently. A previous analysis found most TCR beta V segments productive roughly 90% or roughly 30% of the time. 150 to 200 TCR beta chains were listed as cytomegalovirus-associated.

The rearrangement uses TRBV11-2 and TRBJ2-5; 7 positions match TRBD1. This TCR came from a man between 70 and 80 years old in good health and CMV-seropositive. Source material: PBMCs. The CDR3 loop is CASSPRGQIQETQYF. Written as DNA, the CDR3 is TGTGCCAGCAGCCCCCGGGGACAGATACAAGAGACCCAGTACTTC.